The present T cell receptor beta chain was sequenced within a study of blood T cell repertoires in COVID-19. J gave up 0 bases and V 3 bases, and 1 base lay outside the gene matches. The CDR3 is 16 amino acids. The V gene's germline CDR1 is SEHNR and CDR2 FQNEAQ (reference sequence). Some clones are missing from TCRdb's copy, which holds only in-frame ones; the method was immunoSEQ multiplex PCR. Of 98,000 or so clones in the sample, around 87% were seen once. This clonotype was obtained from a man between 45 and 60 years old with acute or convalescent COVID-19. Sequenced material: peripheral blood. The chain has TRBV7-9 and TRBJ2-3; 12 bases align to TRBD2. The CDR3, as DNA: TGTGCCAGCAGCTTCGGGACTAGCGGGAGCACAGATACGCAGTATTTT. It translates to CASSFGTSGSTDTQYF.